The 24 T cell receptor beta chains below were found in one sample sequenced in a study of T cell repertoires in cytomegalovirus infection. Their antigen targets remain unknown. Each CDR3 protein gets one entry after TCRdb re-called the reads with MiXCR. This table holds about 310,000 distinct CDR3 sequences, roughly 25% found once. This sample comprised cultured PBMCs, obtained from culture after CMV antigen stimulation. The receptors derive from a human donor in good health (CMV status not recorded). Some clones in this sample may be carry-over from other donors' samples.

The V gene is TRBV20-1, the J gene TRBJ2-1, with 8 bases that match TRBD2. V trimming: 0 bases; J trimming: 5 bases; junction bases outside the gene matches: 15. The CDR3 sequence is 18 residues long. CDR1 and CDR2 (germline): DFQATT, SNEGSKA (reference sequence). The CDR3 sequence: CSARDLLSQREWNNEQFF. CDR3 in DNA: TGCAGTGCTAGAGACCTACTCTCCCAGCGGGAGTGGAACAATGAGCAGTTCTTC.

The chain uses TRBV25-1 and TRBJ2-5; TRBD1 might be the D (8 bases). Per the germline V gene, CDR1 is MGHDK and CDR2 is SYGVNS. V lost 5 bases, J lost 7 bases, and 20 bases lay in between. The CDR3 runs to 15 residues. CDR3 in amino acids: CASSLEAGGGGTQYF. For the CDR3, the DNA is TGTGCCAGCAGTCTAGAAGCAGGGGGCGGGGGGACCCAGTACTTC.

This clonotype has just a few counts. The chain carries TRBV19 and TRBJ2-1, with TRBD2 matching 7 bases. This CDR3 region has 15 residues. Germline V gene lookup returns CDR1 LNHDA and CDR2 SQIVND (reference sequence). After removal of 7 bases from V and 2 bases from J, the junction contained 8 bases not matched to a gene. CDR3 DNA sequence: TGTGCCAGTACCGAGTATGCGGGAGCCTACAATGAGCAGTTCTTC. This translates into CASTEYAGAYNEQFF.

This clonotype was seen a few times. The chain joins TRBV4-1 to TRBJ2-3; TRBD2 matches 10 bases. The CDR3 extends over 16 amino acids. Germline V lookup: CDR1 MGHRA, CDR2 YSYEKL. V lost 3 bases to trimming and J lost 4 bases; unmatched junction nucleotides: 7. CDR3 amino acids: CASSHDKAGGADTQYF. Written as DNA, the CDR3 is TGCGCCAGCAGCCATGACAAAGCGGGAGGGGCAGATACGCAGTATTTT.

The chain couples TRBV7-9 to TRBJ2-1, with TRBD2 matching 10 bases. CDR3 size: 16 residues. The J segment lost 10 bases and the V segment lost 4 bases, leaving 13 bases of the junction unmatched. The germline CDR1 and CDR2 sequences are SEHNR and FQNEAQ (reference sequence). Written as DNA, the CDR3 is TGTGCCAGCAGCTCCCCGTTTGCTAGCGGGAGTATAGAGCAGTTCTTC. This codes for CASSSPFASGSIEQFF.

This clonotype was observed a few times. The V gene is TRBV12-3 or TRBV12-4, the J gene TRBJ1-2; 8 bases line up with TRBD1. The CDR3 is made up of 16 amino acids. The ends lost 3 bases at V and 7 bases at J; junction bases unmatched: 13. CDR3 sequence (DNA): TGTGCCAGCAGTTTGATGACAGGGGCCGTGGCTGGTGGCTACACCTTC. It yields the protein CASSLMTGAVAGGYTF.

This clonotype was seen only a few times. This sequence joins TRBV7-2 and TRBJ2-4; D gene unclear. Trimming left V 5 bases short and J 10 bases short, with 15 bases between. Germline loops: CDR1 SGHTA, CDR2 FQGNSA. The CDR3 contains 13 residues. CDR3 protein: CASSMDRVSIQYF. In nucleotides, the CDR3 is TGTGCCAGCAGCATGGACCGGGTATCGATTCAGTACTTC.

This clonotype was observed a few times. The rearrangement uses TRBV7-6 and TRBJ2-1; weak D call: TRBD2 (6 bases). The germline gives CDR1 SGHVS, CDR2 FNYEAQ. Trimming took 5 bases from V and 6 from J, leaving 20 bases between them. This CDR3 contains 16 residues. The CDR3 loop reads CASSPRIGRGFNEQFF. DNA of the CDR3: TGTGCCAGCAGCCCCCGGATCGGGAGAGGGTTCAATGAGCAGTTCTTC. The full variable domain, its missing parts supplied by reference TRBV7-6 and TRBJ2-1, is GAGVSQSPRYKVTKRGQDVALRCDPISGHVSLYWYRQALGQGPEFLTYFNYEAQQDKSGLPNDRFSAERPEGSISTLTIQRTEQRDSAMYRCASSPRIGRGFNEQFFGPGTRLTVL.

This sequence joins TRBV7-2 and TRBJ2-2, with D uncertain. V gave up 2 bases and J gave up 1 base, with 8 bases separating them. This CDR3 spans 15 amino acids. Germline V gene lookup returns CDR1 SGHTA and CDR2 FQGNSA. The CDR3 region is CASSLRWVNTGELFF. The CDR3 DNA is TGTGCCAGCAGCTTAAGATGGGTGAACACCGGGGAGCTGTTTTTT.

CDR3 residues: CASSLVGTGLLNYGYTF. CDR3 DNA sequence: TGTGCCAGCAGTTTAGTGGGGACAGGCTTGTTAAACTATGGCTACACCTTC. The chain joins TRBV12-3 or TRBV12-4 to TRBJ1-2; 8 bases are a match to TRBD1. V lost 1 base to trimming and J lost 2 bases; unmatched junction nucleotides: 9. The CDR3 totals 17 residues.

This clonotype has a count of ten or more. The rearrangement joins TRBV7-2 to TRBJ2-6, with D possibly being TRBD1 (5 bases). CDR3 length: 18 amino acids. Trimming removed 1 base from V and 0 bases from J, with 13 bases in between. Germline V CDR1 and CDR2: SGHTA, FQGNSA. For the CDR3, the DNA is TGTGCCAGCAGCTTAGGGGCAGGGCCAAGCTCTGGGGCCAACGTCCTGACTTTC. The encoded protein is CASSLGAGPSSGANVLTF.

V and J are TRBV15 and TRBJ1-1; D gene ambiguous. The CDR3 consists of 15 residues. Germline CDR1 is LNHNV and CDR2 is YYDKDF (reference sequence). V was shortened by 1 base and J by 1 base, with 10 bases between the two germline ends. CDR3 sequence (DNA): TGTGCCACCAGCAGAGTAGCCCGGGGGAACACTGAAGCTTTCTTT. It yields the protein CATSRVARGNTEAFF.

This clonotype was observed a few times. This rearrangement joins TRBV6-2 or TRBV6-3 to TRBJ2-5, with D possibly matching TRBD2 (6 bases). CDR3 size: 16 residues. Germline V gene lookup returns CDR1 MNHEY and CDR2 SVGEGT. The ends were cut back, 4 bases at V and 5 bases at J, with 20 bases in the middle. CDR3 coding DNA: TGTGCCAGCAGTTGGGGGGACCGCTATCCGCGGGAGACCCAGTACTTC. It yields the protein CASSWGDRYPRETQYF.

This clonotype was seen only a few times. The chain recombines TRBV5-1 with TRBJ1-6; 9 bases match TRBD1. V lost 5 bases and J lost 9; bases outside the gene matches: 6. This CDR3 is 14 amino acids long. Germline V CDR1 and CDR2: SGHRS, YFSETQ. In DNA form, the CDR3 reads TGCGCCAGCAGTTTCGGACAGGGGAGTTCACCCCTCCACTTT. It specifies CASSFGQGSSPLHF.

The V and J genes are TRBV5-5 and TRBJ1-1; D possibly corresponds to TRBD1 (5 bases). CDR1 SGHKS and CDR2 YYEKEE come from the germline V gene (reference sequence). CDR3 length equals 14 residues. The V end lost 4 bases, the J end lost 1 base, and 11 bases lay between the germline ends. DNA of the CDR3: TGTGCCAGCAGCGGACACCGACCGAACACTGAAGCTTTCTTT. This gives the protein CASSGHRPNTEAFF. Filled out from reference TRBV5-5 and TRBJ1-1, the complete variable domain reads DAGVTQSPTHLIKTRGQQVTLRCSPISGHKSVSWYQQVLGQGPQFIFQYYEKEERGRGNFPDRFSARQFPNYSSELNVNALLLGDSALYLCASSGHRPNTEAFFGQGTRLTVV.

This clonotype appeared a few times. This sequence joins TRBV7-2 and TRBJ1-1; no clear D. This CDR3 region has 15 residues. Trimming shortened V by 1 base and J by 6 bases, and 15 bases separated the two germline ends. CDR1 is SGHTA and CDR2 is FQGNSA in the germline V gene. CDR3 residues: CASSLEGRGYSEAFF. The DNA for the CDR3 is TGTGCCAGCAGCTTAGAAGGGCGAGGGTACTCTGAAGCTTTCTTT. The full variable domain, with the rest looked up from reference TRBV7-2 and TRBJ1-1, is GAGVSQSPSNKVTEKGKDVELRCDPISGHTALYWYRQSLGQGLEFLIYFQGNSAPDKSGLPSDRFSAERTGGSVSTLTIQRTQQEDSAVYLCASSLEGRGYSEAFFGQGTRLTVV.

This chain connects TRBV29-1 to TRBJ2-7; perhaps TRBD2 as D (5 bases). Trimming removed 6 bases from V and 0 bases from J, with 12 bases in between. Germline lookup yields CDR1 SQVTM and CDR2 ANQGSEA. The CDR3 runs to 13 residues. Here the CDR3 reads CSVSEGYSYEQYF. CDR3 DNA: TGCAGCGTGAGTGAGGGATACTCCTACGAGCAGTACTTC.

V is TRBV7-9 and J is TRBJ2-3, with 9 bases identical to TRBD2. This CDR3 has 13 amino acids. V gave up 11 bases and J gave up 7 bases; unmatched junction bases: 10. Germline V CDR1 and CDR2: SEHNR, FQNEAQ (reference sequence). The CDR3 DNA reads as TGTGCCGTTAGGCGGGAGGGCCTGAATACGCAGTATTTT. Translated, it gives CAVRREGLNTQYF. Supplemented by reference TRBV7-9 and TRBJ2-3, the full variable domain reads DTGVSQNPRHKITKRGQNVTFRCDPISEHNRLYWYRQTLGQGPEFLTYFQNEAQLEKSRLLSDRFSAERPKGSFSTLEIQRTEQGDSAMYLCAVRREGLNTQYFGPGTRLTVL.

The V call is TRBV28, the J call TRBJ1-5, with 8 positions matching TRBD1. Germline CDR1 is MDHEN and CDR2 is SYDVKM. V was pared by 4 bases and J by 5 bases, with 16 bases of the junction left unmatched. CDR3 size: 18 residues. The CDR3 region is CASSSRQGLLAGHQPQHF. CDR3 nucleotide sequence: TGTGCCAGCAGTTCAAGACAGGGGCTTTTAGCGGGACATCAGCCCCAGCATTTT. Filled out from reference TRBV28 and TRBJ1-5, the complete variable domain reads DVKVTQSSRYLVKRTGEKVFLECVQDMDHENMFWYRQDPGLGLRLIYFSYDVKMKEKGDIPEGYSVSREKKERFSLILESASTNQTSMYLCASSSRQGLLAGHQPQHFGDGTRLSIL.

In its sample, this clonotype was seen many times. The V call is TRBV11-1, the J call TRBJ1-2; D gene ambiguous. Trimming took off 2 bases at V and 4 bases at J, with 11 bases between the two ends. Per the germline V gene, CDR1 is SGHAT and CDR2 is FQDESV (reference sequence). CDR3 length equals 14 residues. In DNA form, the CDR3 reads TGTGCCAGCAGCTTACGGTCAGGCCCCTATGGCTACACCTTC. Its translation is CASSLRSGPYGYTF.

The table lists this clonotype with many counts. The genes are TRBV7-8 and TRBJ2-7; no reliable D call. V lost 2 bases and J lost 0, with 11 bases in between. CDR3 length: 15 amino acids. The germline gives CDR1 SGHVS, CDR2 FQNEAQ. The CDR3 reads CASSLMAENSYEQYF. The CDR3 nucleotides are TGTGCCAGCAGCTTAATGGCGGAAAACTCCTACGAGCAGTACTTC.

V and J are TRBV10-2 and TRBJ2-7; D not resolved. Per germline, CDR1 WSHSY and CDR2 SAAADI. V gave up 5 bases and J gave up 0 bases, with 8 bases separating them. The CDR3 spans 13 residues. CDR3 in amino acids: CASSLLSSYEQYV. CDR3 sequence (DNA): TGCGCCAGCAGTCTGTTAAGCTCCTACGAGCAGTACGTC.

The chain is built from TRBV27 and TRBJ1-5; D not resolved. The CDR3 spans 14 residues. V was cut by 3 bases and J by 6 bases, with 12 bases left in between. CDR1 is MNHEY and CDR2 is SMNVEV in the germline V gene (reference sequence). The CDR3: CASSFSLGGQPQHF. In DNA, the CDR3 is TGTGCCAGCAGTTTTTCCCTGGGCGGTCAGCCCCAGCATTTT.

This clonotype was picked up a small number of times. The DNA of the CDR3 is TGCAGTGCTAGAGCAGCAACGGACAGGGGAGACACAGATACGCAGTATTTT. Its protein product is CSARAATDRGDTDTQYF. The V and J genes are TRBV20-1 and TRBJ2-3, with TRBD1 identical over 9 bases. The CDR3 runs 17 residues. Trimming cost V 1 base and J 2 bases; bases outside gene matches: 10. In germline, CDR1 is DFQATT, CDR2 SNEGSKA (reference sequence).